This T cell receptor (gamma chain) came from a study of γδ T cells in repeated Plasmodium falciparum infection. Bulk repertoires came from Vgamma9/Vdelta2+ or Vdelta2-negative gammadelta T cells flow-sorted from PBMC. TCRdb redid the clone calls on the multiplex PCR reads with CATT. The sample lists about 5,000 gamma-chain clones, under 4% occurring once. Germline CDR1 is GITISATS and CDR2 is ISYDGTV (reference sequence). This CDR3 spans 10 amino acids. V lost 6 bases to trimming and J lost 10 bases; unmatched junction nucleotides: 6. As for this clone: It is likely a read error: a sequence one base away is far more abundant. Distinct nucleotide sequences in the sample also encode this CDR3.

Sequencing was performed on gamma-delta T cells from blood. The receptor was isolated from a pool of human donors (malaria-infected and uninfected, not separated). The V and J genes are TRGV9 and TRGJ1 or TRGJ2. For the CDR3, the DNA is TGTGCCTTGTGGACAGTCAAGAAACTCTTT. It encodes CALWTVKKLF.